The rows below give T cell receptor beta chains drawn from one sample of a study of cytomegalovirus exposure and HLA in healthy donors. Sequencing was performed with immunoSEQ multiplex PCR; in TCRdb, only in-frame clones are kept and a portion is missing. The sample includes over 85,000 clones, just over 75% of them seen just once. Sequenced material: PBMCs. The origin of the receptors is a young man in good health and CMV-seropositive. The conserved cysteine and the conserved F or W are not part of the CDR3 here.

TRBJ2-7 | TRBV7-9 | ASSPDRSSYEQY
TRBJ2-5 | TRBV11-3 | ASSARTGTDKETQY
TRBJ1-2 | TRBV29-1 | SVPSEATGRGYGYT
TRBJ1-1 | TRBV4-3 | ASSPNSYTEAF
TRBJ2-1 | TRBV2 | ASVLGSYNEQF
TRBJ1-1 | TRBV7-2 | ASSPIGWNTEAF
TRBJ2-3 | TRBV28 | ASSSTSPQVDTQY
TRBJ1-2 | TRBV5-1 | ASSLAAGGAYGYT
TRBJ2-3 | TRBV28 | AWARTDNTDTQY
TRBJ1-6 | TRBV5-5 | ASSSGTGPSSYNSPLH
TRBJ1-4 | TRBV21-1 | ASSGTGIHEKLF
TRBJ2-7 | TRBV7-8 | ASSLGQGGGYEQY
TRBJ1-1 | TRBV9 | ASSPFTPEAF
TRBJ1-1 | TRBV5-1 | ASSPGQGTEAF
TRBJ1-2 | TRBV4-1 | ASSQATGEYGYT
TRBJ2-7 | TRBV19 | ASRGARDEQY
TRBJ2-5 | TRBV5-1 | ASRGLDEWETQY
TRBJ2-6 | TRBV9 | ASSPSGTGGAFGANVLT
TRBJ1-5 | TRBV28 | ASRPLGGGQPQH
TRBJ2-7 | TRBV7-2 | ASSFSVYEQY
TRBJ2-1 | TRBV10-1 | ASSEGTGGNEQF
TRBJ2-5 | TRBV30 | AWSDHRGETQY
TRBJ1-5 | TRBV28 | ASTYPGQGIMRNQPQH
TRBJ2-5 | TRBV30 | AWSVEGDYQETQY
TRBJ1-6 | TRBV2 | ASSEADRGIQALH
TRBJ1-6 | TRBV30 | AWSVLPESPLH
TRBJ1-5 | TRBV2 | ASSESREDQPQH